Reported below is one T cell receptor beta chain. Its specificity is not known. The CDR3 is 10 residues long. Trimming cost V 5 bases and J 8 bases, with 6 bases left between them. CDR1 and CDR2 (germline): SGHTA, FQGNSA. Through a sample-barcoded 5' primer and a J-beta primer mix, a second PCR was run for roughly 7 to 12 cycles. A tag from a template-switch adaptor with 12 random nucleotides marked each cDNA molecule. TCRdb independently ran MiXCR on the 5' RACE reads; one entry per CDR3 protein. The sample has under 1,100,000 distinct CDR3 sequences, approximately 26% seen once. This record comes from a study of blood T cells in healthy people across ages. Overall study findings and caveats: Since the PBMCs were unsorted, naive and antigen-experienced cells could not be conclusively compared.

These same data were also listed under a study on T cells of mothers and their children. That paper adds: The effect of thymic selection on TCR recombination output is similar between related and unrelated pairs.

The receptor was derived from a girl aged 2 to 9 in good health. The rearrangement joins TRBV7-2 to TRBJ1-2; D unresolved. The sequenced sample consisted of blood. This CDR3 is CASSQAGYTF. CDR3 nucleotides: TGTGCCAGCAGCCAAGCCGGCTACACCTTC.